The 20 T cell receptor beta chains below all came from one sample that was sequenced in a study of regulatory T cells in long-lasting Graves disease. Libraries of TCR beta came from iRepertoire HTBI primers plus Arm-PCR of CDR3 regions. Each CDR3 protein gets one entry after TCRdb re-called the multiplex PCR reads with MiXCR. Among roughly 610,000 distinct CDR3 sequences listed, 15% to 20% were seen once. Regarding time point: newly diagnosed GD, antithyroid drugs for less than 3 months. Isolated PBMC RNA provided the starting material for the TCR library. This sample also belongs to another study, concerning T cells in Graves' hyperthyroidism and ophthalmopathy.

This specimen was peripheral blood mononuclear cells (PBMCs), taken at new diagnosis, from a patient treated with antithyroid drugs. The receptors here all came from a woman aged 25 to 39 with Graves disease.

Only a few counts were recorded for this clonotype. The CDR3 reads CATSGRREANTGELFF. DNA of the CDR3: TGTGCCACCAGTGGTAGGAGGGAGGCGAACACCGGGGAGCTGTTTTTT. The chain links TRBV24-1 to TRBJ2-2, with D tentatively TRBD2 (6 bases). With 5 bases removed from V and 0 bases from J, the gap between germline ends came to 12 bases. This CDR3 region has 16 residues. The germline V gene encodes CDR1 KGHDR and CDR2 SFDVKD.

Of note for this clonotype: This may arise from a read error, as a much more abundant clone is one base away. The CDR3 end shows no conserved phenylalanine or tryptophan, and so a read error is likely. The V gene is TRBV7-8, the J gene TRBJ2-7; TRBD1 agrees at 12 bases. This CDR3 contains 14 residues. In germline, CDR1 is SGHVS, CDR2 FQNEAQ. V shed 3 bases and J 5 bases; nucleotides not matched to a gene: 2. The DNA for the CDR3 is TGTGCCAGCAGCTTCCGGGACAGGGGGCACGAGCAGTACTCC. It is translated as CASSFRDRGHEQYS.

This clonotype was observed a handful of times. The V call is TRBV28, the J call TRBJ1-1; TRBD1 might be the D (6 bases). Trimming stripped 3 bases from V and 1 base from J, with 15 bases between. The CDR3 has 16 residues. CDR1 MDHEN and CDR2 SYDVKM come from the germline V gene. CDR3 nucleotide sequence: TGTGCCAGCAGTTTCGGGGGGCTCAAAGGGAACACTGAAGCTTTCTTT. Translation gives CASSFGGLKGNTEAFF.

There are many counts of this clonotype. J is TRBJ2-7 and V is TRBV7-2, with 14 nucleotides matching TRBD2. After removal of 8 bases from V and 9 bases from J, the junction contained 15 bases not matched to a gene. The CDR3 has 16 residues. CDR1 and CDR2 (germline): SGHTA, FQGNSA. Here the CDR3 reads CASSGLAGDRGHGQYF. The CDR3 bases are TGTGCCAGCTCGGGACTAGCGGGAGATCGGGGGCATGGGCAGTACTTC.

This clonotype was seen many times. The rearrangement uses TRBV7-9 and TRBJ1-1; no reliable D call. The CDR3 totals 13 residues. The germline CDR1 and CDR2 sequences are SEHNR and FQNEAQ (reference sequence). V was trimmed by 5 bases and J by 0 bases, leaving 7 bases between them. CDR3 amino acids: CASSLPLNTEAFF. The CDR3 DNA reads TGTGCCAGCAGCCTTCCCCTGAACACTGAAGCTTTCTTT.

The chain carries TRBV4-1 and TRBJ2-2; D ambiguous. The V end lost 0 bases, the J end lost 8 bases, and 7 bases lay between the germline ends. The CDR3 is 13 amino acids. Germline V gene data show CDR1 as MGHRA and CDR2 as YSYEKL. CDR3 sequence reads: CASSQDPGGELFF. In nucleotides, the CDR3 is TGCGCCAGCAGCCAAGATCCTGGGGGGGAGCTGTTTTTT.

This clonotype was counted at least ten times. The chain links TRBV6-1 to TRBJ2-1; D possibly matches TRBD1 or TRBD2 (8 bases each). Germline CDR1 is MNHNS and CDR2 is SASEGT. CDR3 length: 15 amino acids. The ends were cut back, 7 bases at V and 6 bases at J, with 19 bases in the middle. For the CDR3, the DNA is TGTGCCAGCACCCGGGGGGGCCAGGGGGCCAATGAGCAGTTCTTC. Residues: CASTRGGQGANEQFF.

V is TRBV11-2 and J is TRBJ2-2, with D perhaps TRBD2 (5 bases). The V gene's germline CDR1 is SGHAT and CDR2 FQNNGV. The CDR3 loop spans 14 amino acids. The germline V and J ends were trimmed by 6 bases and 0 bases, with 8 bases remaining between them. The DNA of the CDR3 is TGTGCCAGCAGTGCACTAGCGAACACCGGGGAGCTGTTTTTT. It encodes CASSALANTGELFF.

V gene TRBV12-3 or TRBV12-4 combines with J gene TRBJ2-3, with D perhaps TRBD1 (6 bases). V was pared by 2 bases and J by 4 bases, with 10 bases between. This CDR3 has 14 residues. CDR3 loop: CASSLRQAPDTQYF. In DNA, the CDR3 is TGTGCCAGCAGTTTACGACAGGCCCCAGATACGCAGTATTTT.

Points on this clonotype: Since a much larger clone is just one base distant, this may be a read error. This chain uses TRBV7-8 with TRBJ2-5; D not resolved. From germline, CDR1 is SGHVS and CDR2 FQNEAQ. Trimming cost V 4 bases and J 5 bases, with 11 bases left between them. This CDR3 comprises 13 residues. The CDR3 reads CASSSTVVETQYF. CDR3 bases: TGTGCCAGCAGCTCCACGGTAGTGGAGACCCAGTACTTC. The whole variable domain, filled in from reference TRBV7-8 and TRBJ2-5, reads GAGVSQSPRYKVAKRGQDVALRCDPISGHVSLFWYQQALGQGPEFLTYFQNEAQLDKSGLPSDRFFAERPEGSVSTLKIQRTQQEDSAVYLCASSSTVVETQYFGPGTRLLVL.

Ten or more counts support this clonotype. V and J are TRBV11-1 and TRBJ2-3; 10 bases line up with TRBD2. The CDR3 is 16 amino acids. Germline V lookup: CDR1 SGHAT, CDR2 FQDESV (reference sequence). V dropped 3 bases and J dropped 2; count of bases not matched to a gene: 5. This CDR3 reads CASSLWSGRATDTQYF. In DNA, the CDR3 is TGTGCCAGCAGCTTGTGGAGCGGGAGGGCCACAGATACGCAGTATTTT.

This rearrangement joins TRBV30 to TRBJ2-3; possibly TRBD1 or TRBD2 for D (5 bases each). This CDR3 comprises 14 residues. V was trimmed by 2 bases and J by 2 bases, leaving 11 bases between them. Per germline, CDR1 GTSNPN and CDR2 SVGIG (reference sequence). The CDR3 protein is CAWSWGRVTDTQYF. CDR3 DNA: TGTGCCTGGAGTTGGGGGAGAGTCACAGATACGCAGTATTTT. Variable domain in full (rest from reference TRBV30 and TRBJ2-3): SQTIHQWPATLVQPVGSPLSLECTVEGTSNPNLYWYRQAAGRGLQLLFYSVGIGQISSEVPQNLSASRPQDRQFILSSKKLLLSDSGFYLCAWSWGRVTDTQYFGPGTRLTVL.

The table lists this clonotype with a few counts. This chain joins TRBV30 and TRBJ2-7; D is uncertain. The CDR3 is 13 residues long. Germline loops: CDR1 GTSNPN, CDR2 SVGIG (reference sequence). Deletions cut 3 bases from V and 2 bases from J, with 11 bases between. The CDR3 loop is CAWSSFGTYEQYF. The CDR3 DNA follows: TGTGCCTGGAGCTCCTTCGGTACCTACGAGCAGTACTTC.

This clonotype was seen a few times. The V and J genes are TRBV15 and TRBJ2-3; the D gene is possibly TRBD1 (5 bases). The germline V gene encodes CDR1 LNHNV and CDR2 YYDKDF (reference sequence). V was shortened by 0 bases and J by 5 bases, with 18 bases between the two germline ends. The CDR3 is made up of 17 amino acids. CDR3 region: CATSRDLAGNGKDTQYF. The CDR3 region has the DNA TGTGCCACCAGCAGAGATTTAGCAGGGAATGGAAAAGATACGCAGTATTTT.

This clonotype was recorded at least ten times. The chain uses TRBV2 and TRBJ1-2; D not certain. Trimming pared 2 bases from V and 8 bases from J, leaving 9 bases between. Germline CDR1 reads SNHLY; CDR2 reads FYNNEI. The CDR3 runs 12 residues. The CDR3 coding sequence is TGTGCCAGCAGTGAATCAGGTTCGGGCTACACCTTC. Amino acid sequence: CASSESGSGYTF.

Only a few counts were recorded for this clonotype. The V and J genes are TRBV6-1 and TRBJ1-1; 7 bases align to TRBD1. V was clipped by 7 bases and J by 4 bases; unmatched bases: 9. Germline lookup yields CDR1 MNHNS and CDR2 SASEGT. This CDR3 is built from 14 residues. CDR3 bases: TGTGCCAGCATGGAACCGGGACAGTTCACTGAAGCTTTCTTT. Residues: CASMEPGQFTEAFF.

This clonotype showed up just a few times. The CDR3 loop is CASSFFRFGNSPLHF. In DNA form, the CDR3 reads TGTGCCAGCAGTTTTTTTCGTTTTGGCAACTCACCCCTCCACTTT. V and J are TRBV28 and TRBJ1-6; D gene unclear. The CDR3 is 15 amino acids. V lost 3 bases to trimming and J lost 10 bases, with 16 bases between them. Germline CDR1 reads MDHEN; CDR2 reads SYDVKM. The full variable domain, with the rest looked up from reference TRBV28 and TRBJ1-6, is DVKVTQSSRYLVKRTGEKVFLECVQDMDHENMFWYRQDPGLGLRLIYFSYDVKMKEKGDIPEGYSVSREKKERFSLILESASTNQTSMYLCASSFFRFGNSPLHFGNGTRLTVT.

In this sample, this clonotype turned up a few times. V usage is TRBV6-5 and J usage is TRBJ1-6; TRBD1 is a possible D gene (5 bases). Germline V gene sequence: CDR1 MNHEY, CDR2 SVGAGI. Trimming took off 4 bases at V and 8 bases at J, with 15 bases between the two ends. The CDR3 has 15 amino acids. The CDR3 DNA follows: TGTGCCAGCAGTTCTCTGGGACCGGGGGATTCACCCCTCCACTTT. Translated, it gives CASSSLGPGDSPLHF.

This clonotype was found many times. The chain links TRBV28 to TRBJ2-7; D gene ambiguous. The V end was cut by 3 bases, the J end by 2 bases, with 11 bases between. The germline V gene encodes CDR1 MDHEN and CDR2 SYDVKM. The CDR3 extends over 14 amino acids. The CDR3: CASSFIVAPYEQYF. CDR3 nucleotides: TGTGCCAGCAGTTTTATTGTCGCACCCTACGAGCAGTACTTC.

This clonotype occurred many times. CDR3 sequence: CASSPLIDTQYF. The CDR3 DNA follows: TGTGCCAGCAGCCCGCTCATAGATACGCAGTATTTT. This chain joins TRBV5-5 and TRBJ2-3; D is ambiguous. Trimming removed 4 bases at V and 5 bases at J, with 8 bases between. The CDR3 is made up of 12 amino acids. Germline CDR1 reads SGHKS; CDR2 reads YYEKEE (reference sequence).